These 7 T cell receptor beta chains were all obtained from the same sample, sequenced in a study of regulatory dendritic cells for organ transplantation. The protocol was immunoSEQ multiplex PCR, while the TCRdb copy is restricted to in-frame clones and leaves out a portion. This repertoire shows 20,000 to 25,000 clones, around three quarters found once; its top ten account for approximately 0.92%. The source material was memory CD4+ T cells from blood. Indicated subset: CD45RO+ memory T cells. Receptors originate from a human donor in good health.

This chain connects TRBV29-1 to TRBJ2-7; D may be TRBD2 (5 bases). This CDR3 spans 13 amino acids. Looked up from germline, CDR1 is SQVTM and CDR2 is ANQGSEA. Trimming shortened V by 5 bases and J by 4 bases, and 15 bases separated the two germline ends. Here the CDR3 DNA reads TGCAGCGTTCTTAGCGAATTAACGTACGAGCAGTACTTC. Translation gives CSVLSELTYEQYF.

The gene calls are TRBV11-2 and TRBJ2-7, with D perhaps matching TRBD1 (6 bases). V shed 4 bases and J shed 4 bases, with 8 bases lying between them. The CDR3 length is 12 residues. Looked up from germline, CDR1 is SGHAT and CDR2 is FQNNGV. This chain's CDR3 is CASSSQGYEQYF. The CDR3 nucleotides are TGTGCCAGCAGCTCACAGGGTTACGAGCAGTACTTC.

The chain combines TRBV5-4 with TRBJ2-7, with D maybe TRBD2 (5 bases). V was cut by 1 base and J by 6 bases, with 11 bases left in between. CDR3 length: 13 amino acids. Germline loops: CDR1 SGHNT, CDR2 YYREEE (reference sequence). The CDR3 here is CASSLIGKGEQYF. For the CDR3, the DNA is TGTGCCAGCAGCTTGATCGGGAAGGGCGAGCAGTACTTC.

This chain connects TRBV29-1 to TRBJ2-3; 10 bases match TRBD2. Losses at the gene ends were 4 bases for V and 2 bases for J; bases not matched to a gene: 6. The V gene's germline CDR1 is SQVTM and CDR2 ANQGSEA. This CDR3 contains 15 residues. CDR3 residues: CSVVELAGNTDTQYF. The CDR3 DNA follows: TGCAGCGTTGTGGAACTAGCGGGGAACACAGATACGCAGTATTTT.

This clone was seen once. The gene calls are TRBV27 and TRBJ2-7, with 8 bases identical to TRBD2. With 2 bases clipped from V and 4 bases from J, the junction kept 4 bases outside the gene matches. There are 14 residues in the CDR3. Germline loops: CDR1 MNHEY, CDR2 SMNVEV (reference sequence). CDR3: CASSLAGGNYEQYF. DNA for the CDR3: TGTGCCAGCAGTTTAGCGGGGGGCAATTACGAGCAGTACTTC.

This chain uses TRBV5-1 with TRBJ2-7, with TRBD1 matching over 7 bases. The CDR3 runs to 15 residues. J was trimmed by 0 bases and V by 4 bases; bases with no gene match: 7. Germline V lookup: CDR1 SGHRS, CDR2 YFSETQ. The CDR3 loop is CASSLDRESSYEQYF. In DNA form, the CDR3 reads TGCGCCAGCAGCCTCGACAGGGAGAGCTCCTACGAGCAGTACTTC.

This clone was detected only a few times. This chain joins TRBV13 and TRBJ1-1; 7 bases map to TRBD1. Trimming at V came to 5 bases and at J to 4 bases, leaving 7 bases not matched to a gene. Germline CDR1 reads PRHDT; CDR2 reads FYEKMQ (reference sequence). The CDR3 runs to 14 residues. Here the CDR3 reads CASSIDRVITEAFF. CDR3 coding DNA: TGTGCCAGCAGCATAGACAGGGTGATCACTGAAGCTTTCTTT.